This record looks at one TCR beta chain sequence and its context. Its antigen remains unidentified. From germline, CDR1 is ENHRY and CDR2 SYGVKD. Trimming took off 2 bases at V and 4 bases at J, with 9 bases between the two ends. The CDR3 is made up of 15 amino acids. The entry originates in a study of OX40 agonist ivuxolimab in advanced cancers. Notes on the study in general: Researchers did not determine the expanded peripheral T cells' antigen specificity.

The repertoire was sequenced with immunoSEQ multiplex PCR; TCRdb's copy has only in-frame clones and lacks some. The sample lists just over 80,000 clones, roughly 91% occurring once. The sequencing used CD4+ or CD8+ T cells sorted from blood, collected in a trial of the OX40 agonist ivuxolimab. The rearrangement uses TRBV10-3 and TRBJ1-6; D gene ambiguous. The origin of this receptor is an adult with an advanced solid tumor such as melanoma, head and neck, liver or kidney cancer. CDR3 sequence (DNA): TGTGCCATCAGTGAGACAGACCGATATAATTCACCCCTCCACTTT. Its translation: CAISETDRYNSPLHF.